The 27 T cell receptor beta chains listed next were all sequenced from one sample in a study of T cells in Graves' hyperthyroidism and ophthalmopathy. RNA transcripts provided the source from which TCR beta CDR3 regions were amplified. In the first-round RT-PCR of the TCR CDR3, the HTBI primer set was used. TCRdb re-called the multiplex PCR reads with MiXCR, one entry per CDR3 protein. The data show about 290,000 distinct CDR3 sequences, about 14% seen once. The sample comprised blood. Receptors were obtained from a woman aged 25 to 39 with Graves' hyperthyroidism that later progressed to Graves' ophthalmopathy.

Ten or more counts support this clonotype. V usage is TRBV27 and J usage is TRBJ2-5; 10 nucleotides align to TRBD1. Germline values: CDR1 MNHEY, CDR2 SMNVEV (reference sequence). Trimming at V came to 2 bases and at J to 4 bases, leaving 4 bases not matched to a gene. CDR3 size: 15 residues. The CDR3 loop reads CASSLGTGVRETQYF. CDR3 DNA: TGTGCCAGCAGTTTAGGGACAGGGGTGAGAGAGACCCAGTACTTC.

J is TRBJ1-5 and V is TRBV5-6; the D gene is possibly TRBD1 (5 bases). V dropped 1 base and J dropped 5 bases, with 10 bases sitting between them. This CDR3 is 14 amino acids long. The germline V gene encodes CDR1 SGHDT and CDR2 YYEEEE. Here the CDR3 reads CASSLSWGDQPQHF. Here the CDR3 DNA reads TGTGCCAGCAGCTTGAGCTGGGGGGATCAGCCCCAGCATTTT.

This clonotype was picked up many times. The chain employs TRBV4-3 and TRBJ1-1, with D possibly being TRBD1 (5 bases). The V gene lost 4 bases and the J gene lost 1 base, with 13 bases spanning the gap. The CDR3 has 15 residues. The V gene's germline CDR1 is LGHNA and CDR2 YSLEER. This chain's CDR3 is CASSRGPGTNTEAFF. The CDR3 DNA reads as TGCGCCAGCAGCCGAGGTCCAGGGACGAACACTGAAGCTTTCTTT.

A remark on this clonotype: The junction shows a germline mismatch at one end, possibly a read error. This chain joins TRBV25-1 and TRBJ2-3; TRBD2 agrees at 10 bases. Germline lookup yields CDR1 MGHDK and CDR2 SYGVNS. The CDR3 length is 14 residues. The CDR3 is CASKPSGSRDTQYF. In DNA form, the CDR3 reads TGTGCCAGCAAGCCTAGCGGGAGCAGAGATACGCAGTATTTT.

At least ten counts were recorded for this clonotype. The chain uses TRBV5-1 and TRBJ1-2; 7 bases agree with TRBD1. V gave up 0 bases and J gave up 4 bases; unmatched junction bases: 9. Germline CDR1 SGHRS, CDR2 YFSETQ. There are 16 residues in the CDR3. The CDR3 protein is CASSLASGTESYGYTF. In DNA form, the CDR3 reads TGCGCCAGCAGCTTGGCCTCGGGGACAGAATCCTATGGCTACACCTTC.

This clonotype was detected many times. The rearrangement uses TRBV29-1 and TRBJ2-1, with TRBD1 identical over 7 bases. Germline V CDR1 and CDR2: SQVTM, ANQGSEA. The CDR3 loop spans 18 amino acids. The junction had 12 bases not matched to a gene; V was cut back by 1 base and J by 0 bases. In nucleotides, the CDR3 is TGCAGCGTTGAAGCTCTAGGACAGGCTACTCTCTCCTACAATGAGCAGTTCTTC. It translates to CSVEALGQATLSYNEQFF.

At least ten counts were recorded for this clonotype. The chain recombines TRBV27 with TRBJ1-2, with 7 bases identical to TRBD1. Per the germline V gene, CDR1 is MNHEY and CDR2 is SMNVEV (reference sequence). V was pared by 5 bases and J by 1 base, with 7 bases of the junction left unmatched. The CDR3 is 15 amino acids. The CDR3 sequence: CASSAGQSDNYGYTF. The CDR3 DNA sequence: TGTGCCAGCAGTGCGGGACAGTCGGATAACTATGGCTACACCTTC.

This clonotype has at least ten counts. The chain links TRBV12-3 or TRBV12-4 to TRBJ2-1; the match to TRBD2 covers 12 bases. Trimming at V came to 6 bases and at J to 8 bases, leaving 8 bases not matched to a gene. This CDR3 has 15 residues. The CDR3 DNA follows: TGTGCCAGCAGCTTCCTAGCGGGAGGGCCCCATGAGCAGTTCTTC. It codes for CASSFLAGGPHEQFF.

The chain links TRBV12-3 or TRBV12-4 to TRBJ1-1, with D hard to call. The CDR3 is 13 residues long. V lost 3 bases and J 6 bases, leaving 11 bases between the germline ends. In nucleotides, the CDR3 is TGTGCCAGCAGTTTTCAAGTTTGGTCTGAAGCTTTCTTT. Protein product: CASSFQVWSEAFF.

V is TRBV6-1 and J is TRBJ1-1, with 8 bases that match TRBD1. The germline V gene encodes CDR1 MNHNS and CDR2 SASEGT. V was clipped by 10 bases and J by 5 bases; unmatched bases: 6. The CDR3 has 12 residues. Written as DNA, the CDR3 is TGTGCCACCCCCCGACAGGGGACTGAAGCTTTCTTT. The encoded protein is CATPRQGTEAFF.

This clonotype was counted ten times or more. The chain recombines TRBV6-1 with TRBJ2-3; a weak D match, TRBD2 (5 bases). Trimming cost V 4 bases and J 1 base, with 12 bases left between them. This CDR3 comprises 15 residues. Germline CDR1 MNHNS, CDR2 SASEGT. The CDR3 here is CASSVRGGGTDTQYF. In nucleotides, the CDR3 is TGTGCCAGCAGTGTCCGGGGTGGAGGCACAGATACGCAGTATTTT.

This clonotype was detected ten times or more. The chain couples TRBV7-9 to TRBJ2-5, with D possibly being TRBD1 or TRBD2 (5 bases each). Germline V gene sequence: CDR1 SEHNR, CDR2 FQNEAQ (reference sequence). The V end lost 8 bases, the J end lost 5 bases, and 21 bases lay between the germline ends. The CDR3 covers 15 residues. CDR3 nucleotide sequence: TGTGCCAGCCGAGCTTTGGACTTCCGGGACGAGACCCAGTACTTC. It yields the protein CASRALDFRDETQYF.

At least ten counts were recorded for this clonotype. The J gene is TRBJ1-1, the V gene TRBV20-1; unclear D gene. The CDR3 runs 13 residues. Trimming took off 2 bases at V and 3 bases at J, with 10 bases between the two ends. CDR1 is DFQATT, CDR2 SNEGSKA, per germline (reference sequence). CDR3 sequence reads: CSARTRTDTEAFF. DNA for the CDR3: TGCAGTGCTAGAACCAGGACCGACACTGAAGCTTTCTTT.

As to this clonotype: A much more abundant neighbour one base away suggests this may be a read error. The V gene is TRBV3-2, the J gene TRBJ2-1; the D segment call TRBD1 is taken from the table without a DNA check. TRBV3-2 constitutes a pseudogene. This CDR3 is 15 amino acids long. This chain's CDR3 is CASSQALGGLNEQSF. The DNA for the CDR3 is TGTGCCAGCAGCCAAGCGCTAGGGGGGCTCAATGAGCAGTCCTTC.

This clonotype was seen many times. The V call is TRBV2, the J call TRBJ1-1; maybe TRBD1 (5 bases). From germline, CDR1 is SNHLY and CDR2 FYNNEI. The CDR3 has 13 residues. The germline V and J ends were trimmed by 4 bases and 4 bases, with 10 bases remaining between them. The CDR3 sequence is CASSAGSPTEAFF. The CDR3 region has the DNA TGTGCCAGCAGTGCAGGGAGTCCCACTGAAGCTTTCTTT.

This clonotype was observed at least ten times. The V gene is TRBV6-1, the J gene TRBJ1-5; D remains ambiguous. Germline V gene sequence: CDR1 MNHNS, CDR2 SASEGT. V was trimmed by 6 bases and J by 0 bases, leaving 15 bases between them. CDR3 length: 16 residues. The CDR3: CASSTSPSLSNQPQHF. In nucleotides, the CDR3 is TGTGCCAGCAGCACTTCTCCATCCCTTAGCAATCAGCCCCAGCATTTT.

This clonotype was counted at least ten times. This chain uses TRBV18 with TRBJ2-7; D perhaps matches TRBD1 (6 bases). The V gene lost 1 base and the J gene lost 6 bases, with 10 bases spanning the gap. The CDR3 is made up of 13 amino acids. Germline CDR1 and CDR2: KGHSH and LQKENI. The DNA of the CDR3 is TGTGCCAGCTCACCACACAGGGCAGGCGAGCAGTACTTC. It translates to CASSPHRAGEQYF.

This clonotype was observed a few times. The genes are TRBV19 and TRBJ1-5; TRBD1 matches 7 bases. Trimming cost V 0 bases and J 1 base; bases outside gene matches: 0. Germline assignment: CDR1 LNHDA and CDR2 SQIVND (reference sequence). This CDR3 comprises 15 residues. The CDR3 DNA is TGTGCCAGTAGTATAGAACAGGGGAGCAATCAGCCCCAGCATTTT. This codes for CASSIEQGSNQPQHF.

The sample holds many counts of this clonotype. This chain uses TRBV5-1 with TRBJ2-5; either TRBD1 or TRBD2 may fit D (5 bases each). The CDR3 consists of 14 residues. Trimming removed 4 bases at V and 5 bases at J, with 15 bases between. The germline V gene encodes CDR1 SGHRS and CDR2 YFSETQ. For the CDR3, the DNA is TGCGCCAGCAGCCTGGGGACCTACGGGGAGACCCAGTACTTC. Residues: CASSLGTYGETQYF. The entire variable domain, with the rest obtained from reference TRBV5-1 and TRBJ2-5, is as follows: KAGVTQTPRYLIKTRGQQVTLSCSPISGHRSVSWYQQTPGQGLQFLFEYFSETQRNKGNFPGRFSGRQFSNSRSEMNVSTLELGDSALYLCASSLGTYGETQYFGPGTRLLVL.

This clonotype was counted many times. The CDR3 here is CASSQAPGQRTYEQYF. CDR3 coding DNA: TGTGCCAGCAGCCAAGCCCCGGGACAGAGGACCTACGAGCAGTACTTC. V and J are TRBV4-2 and TRBJ2-7; 7 bases are shared with TRBD1. The CDR3 contains 16 residues. The germline V gene has CDR1 LGHNA and CDR2 YNFKEQ. Trimming took 1 base from V and 2 from J; bases not matched to a gene: 8.

In its sample, this clonotype was seen many times. The chain employs TRBV6-2 or TRBV6-3 and TRBJ2-2; D possibly corresponds to TRBD1 (6 bases). V lost 0 bases and J lost 5, with 16 bases in between. CDR3 size: 17 residues. Per the germline V gene, CDR1 is MNHEY and CDR2 is SVGEGT. DNA of the CDR3: TGTGCCAGCAGTTACTCACAGGGATCGGTAGAAACCGGGGAGCTGTTTTTT. This encodes CASSYSQGSVETGELFF.

This clonotype was recorded many times. This chain uses TRBV7-3 with TRBJ2-3; the D is unclear. CDR1 SGHTA and CDR2 FQGTGA come from the germline V gene. The CDR3 length is 16 residues. V gave up 1 base and J gave up 3 bases, with 14 bases separating them. In DNA form, the CDR3 reads TGTGCCAGCAGCTTAAGTTCCGGCTACCTTACAGATACGCAGTATTTT. This translates into CASSLSSGYLTDTQYF.

This clonotype was seen many times. The rearrangement links TRBV20-1 to TRBJ2-1, with 10 bases aligning to TRBD2. CDR3 length: 15 residues. The germline gives CDR1 DFQATT, CDR2 SNEGSKA (reference sequence). With V trimmed by 3 bases and J by 0 bases, 2 bases remained unmatched. The CDR3 DNA sequence: TGCAGTGCTAGTACTAGCGGGGCCTCCTACAATGAGCAGTTCTTC. Protein product: CSASTSGASYNEQFF.

Worth noting for this clonotype: A much more abundant neighbour one base away suggests this may be a read error. V gene TRBV6-2 or TRBV6-3 combines with J gene TRBJ1-1; D gene unclear. Germline CDR1 is MNHEY and CDR2 is SVGEGT. The V end was cut by 2 bases, the J end by 9 bases, with 10 bases between. The CDR3 totals 12 residues. Written as DNA, the CDR3 is TGTGCCAGCAGTTACGGCGCAGGACAAGCTTTCTTT. Amino acid sequence: CASSYGAGQAFF.

This clonotype occurred many times. The V and J genes are TRBV7-9 and TRBJ1-1; a possible D gene is TRBD1 (6 bases). The V gene's germline CDR1 is SEHNR and CDR2 FQNEAQ (reference sequence). This CDR3 spans 13 amino acids. V dropped 9 bases and J dropped 1 base, with 12 bases sitting between them. The CDR3 loop reads CASKQGPNTEAFF. For the CDR3, the DNA is TGTGCCAGTAAACAGGGTCCGAACACTGAAGCTTTCTTT. The complete variable domain, with remaining parts taken from reference TRBV7-9 and TRBJ1-1, reads DTGVSQNPRHKITKRGQNVTFRCDPISEHNRLYWYRQTLGQGPEFLTYFQNEAQLEKSRLLSDRFSAERPKGSFSTLEIQRTEQGDSAMYLCASKQGPNTEAFFGQGTRLTVV.

This chain links TRBV29-1 with TRBJ2-7, with TRBD1 identical over 7 bases. The germline V gene has CDR1 SQVTM and CDR2 ANQGSEA. Germline trimming cut 7 bases from V and 2 bases from J; bases unmatched to any gene: 8. The CDR3 is made up of 13 amino acids. The CDR3 here is CSARQGQAYEQYF. CDR3 bases: TGCAGCGCTCGACAGGGCCAAGCCTACGAGCAGTACTTC.

This clonotype showed up many times. This chain connects TRBV29-1 to TRBJ2-1; D remains unclear. Looked up from germline, CDR1 is SQVTM and CDR2 is ANQGSEA. The CDR3 consists of 15 residues. V dropped 3 bases and J dropped 3 bases, with 15 bases sitting between them. As DNA, the CDR3 is TGCAGCGTTGAGATTCCAGGATTAAGCTACAATGAGCAGTTCTTC. Protein sequence: CSVEIPGLSYNEQFF.